Each of the 5 T cell receptor beta chains below was sequenced from the same sample in a study of PD-1 blockade in classical Hodgkin lymphoma (dated by TCRdb to about 2020). This specimen's time point label, interpreted: cycle 2 day 1 (C2D1) of nivolumab. Every trial patient had relapsed following autologous stem cell transplantation, and prior brentuximab vedotin exposure was what differed among cohorts A, B and C. Library prep was done by the immunoSEQ multiplex PCR assay. TCRdb retrieved this table from immuneACCESS and kept in-frame rearrangements only. Not all clones are present; in checked studies, unresolved V genes account for under half, and no reason is known for the remainder. The sample includes 35,000 to 45,000 clones, with almost 90% observed a single time. The biggest ten clones account for more than 6.5% of the sample. This sample comprised peripheral blood mononuclear cells (PBMCs), obtained before the second cycle of nivolumab. The receptors were gathered from a human donor with classical Hodgkin lymphoma.

This clone was detected only a few times. The CDR3 loop is CASSLPPNPGLRSYEQYF. CDR3 nucleotides: TGCGCCAGCAGTTTACCCCCGAATCCGGGACTGCGCTCCTACGAGCAGTACTTC. This chain connects TRBV5-1 to TRBJ2-7; weak D call: TRBD2 (6 bases). The germline gives CDR1 SGHRS, CDR2 YFSETQ. CDR3 length: 18 amino acids. Between the trimmed V and J ends, which lost 5 bases and 0 bases, there was a span of 24 bases.

The chain joins TRBV6-5 to TRBJ2-5, with TRBD2 identical over 11 bases. This CDR3 is 16 amino acids long. CDR1 and CDR2 from the germline V gene are MNHEY and SVGAGI. V was clipped by 4 bases and J by 5 bases; unmatched bases: 9. CDR3 residues: CASSSTSGTILETQYF. CDR3 DNA: TGTGCCAGCAGTTCGACTAGCGGGACTATTCTTGAGACCCAGTACTTC.

This rearrangement joins TRBV6-5 to TRBJ1-1; D gene uncertain. Looked up from germline, CDR1 is MNHEY and CDR2 is SVGAGI. The CDR3 is 12 amino acids. V was pared by 0 bases and J by 7 bases, with 6 bases between. For the CDR3, the DNA is TGTGCCAGCAGTTACTCTGGGGATGAAGCTTTCTTT. Its protein is CASSYSGDEAFF.

V and J are TRBV7-3 and TRBJ2-1; tentatively, D is TRBD1 or TRBD2 (6 bases each). The CDR3 is made up of 14 amino acids. Germline values: CDR1 SGHTA, CDR2 FQGTGA. V lost 1 base to trimming and J lost 8 bases, with 12 bases between them. The CDR3 region is CASSLRSGGDEQFF. The CDR3 bases are TGTGCCAGCAGCTTAAGGTCCGGGGGCGATGAGCAGTTCTTC.

This chain connects TRBV11-2 to TRBJ2-1; weak D call: TRBD2 (6 bases). Germline V gene data show CDR1 as SGHAT and CDR2 as FQNNGV. CDR3 length: 16 amino acids. Deletions cut 3 bases from V and 1 base from J, with 13 bases between. DNA of the CDR3: TGTGCCAGCAGCTTCATTGGCGCGGGGTCCTACAATGAGCAGTTCTTC. Protein product: CASSFIGAGSYNEQFF.